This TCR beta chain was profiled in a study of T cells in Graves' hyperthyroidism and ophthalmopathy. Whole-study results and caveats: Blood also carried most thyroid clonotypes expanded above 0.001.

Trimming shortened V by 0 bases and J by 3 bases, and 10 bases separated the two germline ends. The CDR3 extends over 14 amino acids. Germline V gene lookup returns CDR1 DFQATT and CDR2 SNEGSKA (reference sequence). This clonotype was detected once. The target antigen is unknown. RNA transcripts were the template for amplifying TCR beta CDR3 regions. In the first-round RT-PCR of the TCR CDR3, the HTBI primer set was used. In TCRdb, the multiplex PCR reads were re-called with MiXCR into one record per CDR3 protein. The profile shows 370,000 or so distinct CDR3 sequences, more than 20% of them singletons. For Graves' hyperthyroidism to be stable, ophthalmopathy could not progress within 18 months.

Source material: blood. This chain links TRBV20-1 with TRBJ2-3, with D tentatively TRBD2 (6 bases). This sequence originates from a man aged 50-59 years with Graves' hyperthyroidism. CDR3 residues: CSAREQRATDTQYF. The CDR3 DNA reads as TGCAGTGCTAGAGAACAGCGGGCAACAGATACGCAGTATTTT.